This TCR beta chain was retrieved from a study of early T cells in non-severe SARS-CoV-2 infection. Study-level information: Sequencing targeted bulk RNA from unsorted whole blood, leaving chains unpaired. Findings and caveats of the study: In VDJdb matching, anti-spike CD8 responses were favored while private and CD4 specificities went missing.

Unique molecular identifiers (one per individual cDNA molecule) were attached. In TCRdb, the 5' RACE reads were re-called with MiXCR into one record per CDR3 protein. Counted here are 20,000 to 25,000 distinct CDR3 sequences, 5.7% occurring once; the ten biggest clones make up about 15%. Ten or more counts support this clonotype. No antigen is known for it. Here the sequenced sample was whole blood, taken at baseline. The sequence came from an adult who was a healthcare worker with PCR-confirmed SARS-CoV-2 infection or an uninfected control (not recorded which).

The CDR3 sequence is CSAQETYEQYF. Here the CDR3 DNA reads TGCAGCGCTCAGGAAACCTACGAGCAGTACTTC. This chain uses TRBV29-1 with TRBJ2-7; unclear D gene. Trimming cost V 7 bases and J 2 bases, with 9 bases left between them. There are 11 residues in the CDR3. The germline gives CDR1 SQVTM, CDR2 ANQGSEA.